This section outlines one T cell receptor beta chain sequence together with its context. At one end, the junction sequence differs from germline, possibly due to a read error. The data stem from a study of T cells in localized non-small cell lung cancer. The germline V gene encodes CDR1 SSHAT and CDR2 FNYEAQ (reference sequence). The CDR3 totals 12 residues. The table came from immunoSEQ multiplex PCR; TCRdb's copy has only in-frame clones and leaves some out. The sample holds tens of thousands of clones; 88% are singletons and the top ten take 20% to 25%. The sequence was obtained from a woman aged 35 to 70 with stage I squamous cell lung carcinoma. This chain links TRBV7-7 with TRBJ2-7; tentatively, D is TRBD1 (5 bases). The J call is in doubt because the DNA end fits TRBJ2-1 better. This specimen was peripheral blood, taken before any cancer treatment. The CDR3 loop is CASSPGRGEQFF. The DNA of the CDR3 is TGTGCTAGCAGCCCCGGTAGGGGTGAGCAGTTCTTC.